This TCR beta chain was sequenced during a study of T cells in Graves' hyperthyroidism and ophthalmopathy. The CDR3 is 14 residues long. Trimming took 0 bases from V and 2 from J, leaving 8 bases between them. In germline, CDR1 is DFQATT, CDR2 SNEGSKA (reference sequence). It was RNA transcripts that yielded the amplified TCR beta CDR3 regions. The TCR CDR3 was amplified in a first-round RT-PCR using the HTBI primer set. TCRdb ran MiXCR on the multiplex PCR reads and lists one entry per CDR3 protein. Of about 420,000 distinct CDR3 sequences listed, around 14% were seen once; the top ten hold 13% to 15%.

The sequence was obtained from a woman under 30 with Graves' hyperthyroidism. The chain combines TRBV20-1 with TRBJ2-4; D is uncertain. The sample consisted of blood. The CDR3 here is CSARDGLTKNIQYF. In DNA form, the CDR3 reads TGCAGTGCTAGAGATGGGTTAACCAAAAACATTCAGTACTTC.